Detailed here is one T cell receptor (beta chain). What it recognizes is unknown. The V end lost 2 bases, the J end lost 5 bases, and 13 bases lay between the germline ends. The CDR3 is 15 amino acids. Per germline, CDR1 LGHNA and CDR2 YSLEER. Profiling relied on immunoSEQ multiplex PCR, and the TCRdb table lists in-frame clones only, not all of them. The data show 65,000 to 80,000 clones, 92% seen once. The sample comes from a study of OX40 agonist ivuxolimab in advanced cancers. Study-wide background: There were three patients with partial responses, one having hepatocellular carcinoma and two cutaneous melanoma.

Overall study findings and caveats: Within 6 weeks, CD4+ and CD8+ blood T cells expanded clonally at 0.1 to 3.0 mg/kg. Average numbers of expanded clones were greater in CD8+ T cells than in CD4+.

Baseline, cycle 4 day 1, and cycle 7 day 1 were the blood sampling points. V usage is TRBV4-3 and J usage is TRBJ1-5; possible D gene TRBD1, 6 bases. This TCR came from an adult with an advanced solid tumor such as melanoma, head and neck, liver or kidney cancer. Sequencing was performed on CD4+ or CD8+ T cells sorted from blood, taken in a trial of the OX40 agonist ivuxolimab. CDR3 protein: CASSQQDRQDQPQHF. The CDR3 DNA reads as TGCGCCAGCAGCCAACAAGACAGGCAAGATCAGCCCCAGCATTTT.